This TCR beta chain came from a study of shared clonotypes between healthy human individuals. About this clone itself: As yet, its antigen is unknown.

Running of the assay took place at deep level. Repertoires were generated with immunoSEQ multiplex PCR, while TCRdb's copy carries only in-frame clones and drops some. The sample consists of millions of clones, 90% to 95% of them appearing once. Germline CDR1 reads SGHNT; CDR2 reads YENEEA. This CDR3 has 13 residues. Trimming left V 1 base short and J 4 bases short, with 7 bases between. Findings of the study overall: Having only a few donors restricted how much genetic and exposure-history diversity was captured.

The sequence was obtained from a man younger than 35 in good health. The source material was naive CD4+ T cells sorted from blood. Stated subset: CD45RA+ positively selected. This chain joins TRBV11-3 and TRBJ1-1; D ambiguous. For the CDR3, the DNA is TGTGCCAGCAGCTTAGTTATCGGCACTGAAGCTTTCTTT. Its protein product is CASSLVIGTEAFF.